The 18 T cell receptor beta chains listed next were all sequenced from one sample in a study of cytomegalovirus exposure and HLA in healthy donors. Vbeta (60) and Jbeta (13) primers were used in the PCR. Assay: immunoSEQ multiplex PCR; the TCRdb copy retains only in-frame clones and omits some. The table includes 65,000 or so clones, 60% to 65% detected once. The sequenced sample consisted of PBMCs. The receptors come from a man aged 30-40 years in good health and CMV-seronegative.

J is TRBJ2-7 and V is TRBV6-5, with 7 bases that match TRBD2. This CDR3 comprises 15 residues. The V gene end was trimmed by 6 bases and the J gene end by 0 bases; junction bases not matched to a gene: 8. Per germline, CDR1 MNHEY and CDR2 SVGAGI. CDR3 protein: CASRGGGLASYEQYF. The DNA for the CDR3 is TGTGCCAGCAGGGGGGGAGGGCTAGCCTCCTACGAGCAGTACTTC.

The chain uses TRBV6-1 and TRBJ2-7; D is possibly TRBD2 (5 bases). The CDR3 extends over 15 amino acids. With 6 bases removed from V and 6 bases from J, the gap between germline ends came to 21 bases. CDR1 is MNHNS and CDR2 is SASEGT in the germline V gene. As DNA, the CDR3 is TGTGCCAGCAGCCCGCCGGGAATCGAAGAGGGCGAGCAGTACTTC. Amino acid sequence: CASSPPGIEEGEQYF.

The chain is built from TRBV10-1 and TRBJ1-5; D not resolved. The CDR3 has 14 amino acids. V was shortened by 0 bases and J by 5 bases, with 8 bases between the two germline ends. Germline-derived CDR1 and CDR2 are WNHNN and SYGVQD (reference sequence). The CDR3 reads CASSESSNYQPQHF. CDR3 nucleotides: TGCGCCAGCAGTGAGTCCAGTAATTATCAGCCCCAGCATTTT.

The gene calls are TRBV19 and TRBJ2-7; TRBD2 matches 7 bases. Losses at the gene ends were 2 bases for V and 5 bases for J; bases not matched to a gene: 3. The germline CDR1 and CDR2 sequences are LNHDA and SQIVND (reference sequence). This CDR3 region has 13 residues. The DNA of the CDR3 is TGTGCCAGTAGTATAAATGGGGGGGACGAGCAGTACTTC. Translation gives CASSINGGDEQYF.

This rearrangement joins TRBV29-1 to TRBJ2-3, with TRBD2 matching 7 bases. Looked up from germline, CDR1 is SQVTM and CDR2 is ANQGSEA. The CDR3 is made up of 15 amino acids. V was pared by 8 bases and J by 5 bases, with 16 bases of the junction left unmatched. CDR3 loop: CSCLFVGGKLDTQYF. The CDR3 DNA is TGCAGCTGTCTCTTTGTGGGGGGGAAATTAGATACGCAGTATTTT.

This clone was picked up a small number of times. The chain carries TRBV4-2 and TRBJ2-7; TRBD2 might be the D (7 bases). V was shortened by 0 bases and J by 6 bases, with 15 bases between the two germline ends. Per germline, CDR1 LGHNA and CDR2 YNFKEQ. CDR3 length: 15 amino acids. The CDR3 loop is CASSQERGGGAEQYF. The CDR3, as DNA: TGTGCCAGCAGCCAAGAACGCGGCGGGGGCGCCGAGCAGTACTTC.

This clone was seen a few times. This chain joins TRBV9 and TRBJ2-7; perhaps TRBD1 as D (6 bases). V was clipped by 3 bases and J by 2 bases, with 12 bases between them. CDR1 is SGDLS and CDR2 is YYNGEE in the germline V gene. This CDR3 spans 14 amino acids. The CDR3 is CASSAHRDTYEQYF. CDR3 coding DNA: TGTGCCAGCAGCGCTCACCGGGACACCTACGAGCAGTACTTC.

The genes are TRBV6-1 and TRBJ2-2, with a tentative D call TRBD1 (5 bases). The CDR3 covers 15 residues. The V gene lost 2 bases and the J gene lost 6 bases, with 13 bases spanning the gap. The germline V gene encodes CDR1 MNHNS and CDR2 SASEGT. The chain's CDR3 is CASSERQLGAGELFF. Written as DNA, the CDR3 is TGTGCCAGCAGTGAACGGCAGTTAGGGGCCGGGGAGCTGTTTTTT.

This chain connects TRBV5-4 to TRBJ2-2; D is undetermined. The CDR3 is 12 residues long. CDR1 is SGHNT, CDR2 YYREEE, per germline (reference sequence). V was shortened by 4 bases and J by 1 base, with 2 bases between the two germline ends. In DNA, the CDR3 is TGTGCCAGCAGCCTGAACACCGGGGAGCTGTTTTTT. Amino acids: CASSLNTGELFF.

The CDR3 protein is CASSQDRGSVGGDEQFF. CDR3 DNA sequence: TGCGCCAGCAGCCAAGATCGAGGTAGCGTCGGGGGGGATGAGCAGTTCTTC. The genes are TRBV4-1 and TRBJ2-1; 8 nucleotides line up with TRBD2. V dropped 0 bases and J dropped 8; count of bases not matched to a gene: 12. The CDR3 totals 17 residues. Looked up from germline, CDR1 is MGHRA and CDR2 is YSYEKL.

The chain is built from TRBV5-5 and TRBJ1-1; D is perhaps TRBD1 (5 bases). V was cut by 1 base and J by 6 bases, with 13 bases left in between. Germline V gene sequence: CDR1 SGHKS, CDR2 YYEKEE (reference sequence). The CDR3 spans 14 residues. CDR3: CASSLYGGGSEAFF. DNA for the CDR3: TGTGCCAGCAGCTTGTATGGTGGGGGGTCTGAAGCTTTCTTT.

A note on this clone: Other nucleotide sequences in the sample specify the same CDR3. The V gene is TRBV13, the J gene TRBJ1-2, with D perhaps TRBD1 (5 bases). This CDR3 contains 14 residues. In germline, CDR1 is PRHDT, CDR2 FYEKMQ (reference sequence). V was pared by 0 bases and J by 1 base, with 6 bases between. CDR3 sequence (DNA): TGTGCCAGCAGCTTAGGGCAGGGTAACTATGGCTACACCTTC. Translation: CASSLGQGNYGYTF.

The rearrangement links TRBV6-5 to TRBJ1-1; weak D call: TRBD1 (6 bases). Germline assignment: CDR1 MNHEY and CDR2 SVGAGI. The V end was cut by 6 bases, the J end by 1 base, with 12 bases between. The CDR3 is 14 residues long. This CDR3 is CASRDGQTNTEAFF. CDR3 DNA sequence: TGTGCCAGCAGGGATGGACAGACGAACACTGAAGCTTTCTTT.

This clone was observed a few times. This chain links TRBV2 with TRBJ1-1; weak D call: TRBD1 (5 bases). The CDR3 sequence is 13 residues long. V lost 3 bases and J 1 base, leaving 6 bases between the germline ends. Per germline, CDR1 SNHLY and CDR2 FYNNEI. CDR3: CASSDRENTEAFF. DNA for the CDR3: TGTGCCAGCAGTGACAGGGAGAACACTGAAGCTTTCTTT.

The chain's CDR3 is CASSFRQSEQYF. The CDR3 nucleotides read TGTGCCAGCAGTTTCAGACAGTCCGAGCAGTACTTC. The J gene is TRBJ2-7, the V gene TRBV27; D perhaps matches TRBD1 (5 bases). The CDR3 spans 12 residues. Germline V CDR1 and CDR2: MNHEY, SMNVEV (reference sequence). The V and J ends lost 3 bases and 6 bases respectively, with 9 bases between them.

The rearrangement joins TRBV2 to TRBJ1-3, with D hard to call. Germline loops: CDR1 SNHLY, CDR2 FYNNEI. CDR3 length: 16 residues. V was cut by 2 bases and J by 0 bases, with 11 bases left in between. CDR3 loop: CASSEWRVSSGNTIYF. CDR3 DNA: TGTGCCAGCAGTGAATGGCGGGTTTCCTCTGGAAACACCATATATTTT.

This clone was seen only once. This sequence joins TRBV4-1 and TRBJ2-1; D might be TRBD2 (5 bases). Germline V gene sequence: CDR1 MGHRA, CDR2 YSYEKL. The CDR3 is 16 amino acids. The V end lost 0 bases, the J end lost 10 bases, and 19 bases lay between the germline ends. The CDR3 is CASSQEHRVAGVEQFF. The CDR3, as DNA: TGCGCCAGCAGCCAAGAACATAGGGTGGCGGGCGTGGAGCAGTTCTTC.

The chain carries TRBV5-1 and TRBJ2-5; 8 bases are shared with TRBD2. This CDR3 is 15 amino acids long. From germline, CDR1 is SGHRS and CDR2 YFSETQ. With 1 base clipped from V and 5 bases from J, the junction kept 7 bases outside the gene matches. CDR3 coding DNA: TGCGCCAGCAGCTTGTACGGGGGGGCACGGGAGACCCAGTACTTC. It is translated as CASSLYGGARETQYF.